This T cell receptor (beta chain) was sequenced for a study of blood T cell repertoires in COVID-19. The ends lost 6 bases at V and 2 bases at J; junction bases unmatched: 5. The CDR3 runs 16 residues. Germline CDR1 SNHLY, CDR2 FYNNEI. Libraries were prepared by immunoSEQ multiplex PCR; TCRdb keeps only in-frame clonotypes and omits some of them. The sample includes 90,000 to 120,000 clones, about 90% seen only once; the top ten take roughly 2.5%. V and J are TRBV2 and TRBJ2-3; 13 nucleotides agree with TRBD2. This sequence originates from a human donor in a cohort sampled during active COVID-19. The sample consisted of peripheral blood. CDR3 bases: TGTGCCAGCAGCGCTGGACTAGCGGGGGCCACAGATACGCAGTATTTT. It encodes CASSAGLAGATDTQYF.